This T cell receptor beta chain was identified during a study of cytomegalovirus exposure and HLA in healthy donors. The CDR3 contains 15 residues. The germline V gene has CDR1 MNHEY and CDR2 SMNVEV (reference sequence). V lost 6 bases, J lost 5 bases, and 10 bases stayed unmatched. Each donor was nominally healthy when sampled (though unrecorded immune exposures were likely). As to this clone: What it binds is unknown.

Study-wide results and limits: The authors reported that TCR beta sequences could predict HLA-A and HLA-B alleles. These predictions were accurate for most subjects in the first cohort. It was reportedly the case that the classifier diagnosed cytomegalovirus status with high specificity and sensitivity. Cytomegalovirus association was listed for around 180 TCR beta chains.

PCR was performed using 60 Vbeta and 13 Jbeta primers. Profiled with immunoSEQ multiplex PCR; TCRdb holds only in-frame clones, not every one. The table lists 120,000 or so clones, 70% to 85% of them singletons. The source of this sequence is a young man in good health and CMV-seropositive. Sequenced material: PBMCs. The chain couples TRBV27 to TRBJ2-7, with TRBD1 matching 10 bases. The chain's CDR3 is CASSSRQGANHEQYF. DNA for the CDR3: TGTGCCAGCAGCAGCAGACAGGGGGCGAACCACGAGCAGTACTTC.